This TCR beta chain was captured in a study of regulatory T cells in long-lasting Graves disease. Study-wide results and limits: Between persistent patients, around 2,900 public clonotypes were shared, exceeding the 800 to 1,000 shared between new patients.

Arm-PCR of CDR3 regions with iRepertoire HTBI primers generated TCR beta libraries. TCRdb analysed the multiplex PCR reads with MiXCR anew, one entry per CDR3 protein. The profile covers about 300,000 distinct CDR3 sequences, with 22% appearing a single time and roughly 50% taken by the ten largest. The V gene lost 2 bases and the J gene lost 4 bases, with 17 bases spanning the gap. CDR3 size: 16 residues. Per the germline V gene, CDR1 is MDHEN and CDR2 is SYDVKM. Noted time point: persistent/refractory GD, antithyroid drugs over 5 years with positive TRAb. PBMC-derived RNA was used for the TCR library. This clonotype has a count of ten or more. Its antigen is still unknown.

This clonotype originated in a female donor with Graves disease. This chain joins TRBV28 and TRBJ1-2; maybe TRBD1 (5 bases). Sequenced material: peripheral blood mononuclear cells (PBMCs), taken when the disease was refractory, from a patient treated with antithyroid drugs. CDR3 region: CASSLAGPRNSYGYTF. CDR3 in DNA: TGTGCCAGCAGTTTAGCAGGGCCGCGAAACTCCTATGGCTACACCTTC.